These 10 T cell receptor beta chains originate from one sample sequenced in a study of T cell repertoires in cytomegalovirus infection. TCRdb redid the calling of the reads with MiXCR, one entry per CDR3 protein. The sample includes 140,000 to 150,000 distinct CDR3 sequences, 32% seen only once; the top ten take roughly 51%. These TCRs are of unknown antigen specificity. The material sequenced was CD8+ T cells from cultured PBMCs, taken from culture after CMV antigen stimulation. The origin of the receptors is a human donor in good health (CMV status not recorded). Some clones in this sample may be carry-over from other donors' samples.

The V call is TRBV12-3 or TRBV12-4, the J call TRBJ2-7; no clear D. The length of the CDR3 is 12 residues. The V gene lost 3 bases and the J gene lost 3 bases, with 6 bases spanning the gap. DNA for the CDR3: TGTGCCAGCAGTTTCAGAGTCTACGAGCAGTACTTC. Protein product: CASSFRVYEQYF.

V is TRBV19 and J is TRBJ1-1, with D possibly TRBD1 on 6 matching bases. Trimming removed 4 bases at V and 4 bases at J, with 13 bases between. Germline CDR1 and CDR2: LNHDA and SQIVND (reference sequence). The CDR3 loop spans 14 amino acids. Written as DNA, the CDR3 is TGTGCCAGTAGTACCAGCAGGGGAGGCACTGAAGCTTTCTTT. Protein sequence: CASSTSRGGTEAFF.

The chain uses TRBV4-1 and TRBJ2-1, with 10 bases matching TRBD2. CDR3 size: 15 residues. Germline CDR1 and CDR2: MGHRA and YSYEKL. V lost 5 bases to trimming and J lost 5 bases; unmatched junction nucleotides: 6. This CDR3 reads CASSALAGLHNEQFF. Here the CDR3 DNA reads TGCGCCAGCAGCGCACTAGCGGGGCTGCACAATGAGCAGTTCTTC.

The chain is built from TRBV7-3 and TRBJ1-1; TRBD1 aligns across 8 bases. The CDR3 covers 12 residues. In germline, CDR1 is SGHTA, CDR2 FQGTGA. The ends lost 5 bases at V and 4 bases at J; junction bases unmatched: 0. The CDR3 DNA reads as TGTGCCAGCAGCCAGGGGGCCACTGAAGCTTTCTTT. Protein: CASSQGATEAFF. Combining the CDR3 with reference TRBV7-3 and TRBJ1-1 gives the whole variable domain GAGVSQTPSNKVTEKGKYVELRCDPISGHTALYWYRQSLGQGPEFLIYFQGTGAADDSGLPNDRFFAVRPEGSVSTLKIQRTERGDSAVYLCASSQGATEAFFGQGTRLTVV.

This clonotype was seen repeatedly, ten times or more. The V and J genes are TRBV7-6 and TRBJ2-1; the D gene is possibly TRBD1 (6 bases). The CDR3 length is 16 residues. Germline CDR1 SGHVS, CDR2 FNYEAQ. V lost 6 bases, J lost 0 bases, and 15 bases lay in between. The CDR3 is CASSGQQLSSYNEQFF. The CDR3 nucleotides read TGTGCCAGCAGTGGACAGCAACTAAGCTCCTACAATGAGCAGTTCTTC.

The chain uses TRBV9 and TRBJ2-3; D is unclear. Between the trimmed V and J ends, which lost 9 bases and 6 bases, there was a span of 17 bases. This CDR3 has 13 residues. CDR1 and CDR2 from the germline V gene are SGDLS and YYNGEE. The CDR3 DNA reads TGTGCCACCTCCTATGGCGGTGCGGATACGCAGTATTTT. Encoded protein: CATSYGGADTQYF.

The genes are TRBV7-9 and TRBJ1-1; D remains unclear. This CDR3 spans 12 amino acids. Trimming left V 7 bases short and J 0 bases short, with 6 bases between. Germline CDR1 and CDR2: SEHNR and FQNEAQ (reference sequence). CDR3 sequence reads: CASTDVNTEAFF. The CDR3 DNA is TGTGCCAGCACAGATGTGAACACTGAAGCTTTCTTT.

The chain carries TRBV28 and TRBJ2-6; 7 bases are a match to TRBD1. After removal of 4 bases from V and 0 bases from J, the junction contained 9 bases not matched to a gene. The length of the CDR3 is 18 residues. The germline gives CDR1 MDHEN, CDR2 SYDVKM. The CDR3, as DNA: TGTGCCAGCAGTTCCTGGGACAGTGACGCCTCTGGGGCCAACGTCCTGACTTTC. Protein product: CASSSWDSDASGANVLTF.

V is TRBV6-5 and J is TRBJ1-1; D unclear. V was pared by 8 bases and J by 5 bases, with 15 bases between. This CDR3 contains 13 residues. Germline CDR1 MNHEY, CDR2 SVGAGI. In DNA form, the CDR3 reads TGTGCCAGCCGATACGGCGGGTGGACTGAAGCTTTCTTT. Its protein product is CASRYGGWTEAFF.

The chain is built from TRBV7-6 and TRBJ2-3; no firm D call. Trimming took 4 bases from V and 1 from J, leaving 15 bases between them. The CDR3 is 16 amino acids. Germline V gene lookup returns CDR1 SGHVS and CDR2 FNYEAQ. CDR3 protein: CASSSYLTYGTDTQYF. CDR3 sequence (DNA): TGTGCCAGCAGCTCTTACTTGACCTACGGCACAGATACGCAGTATTTT.